This is a list of T cell receptor beta chains from one sample in a study of T cell responses to AZD1222 COVID-19 vaccine. TCRdb's copy holds only in-frame clones and misses some; the assay was immunoSEQ multiplex PCR. The table records 95,000 to 100,000 clones, 88% of them present only once. This specimen consisted of peripheral blood, obtained 28 days after the second AZD1222 dose. These TCRs come from an adult who received the AZD1222 COVID-19 vaccine. CDR3s include the opening cysteine and the closing phenylalanine or tryptophan. Fields, in order: V gene, J gene, clone size, D gene, CDR3 protein, CDR3 DNA. The D gene is left open where the match is weak. Clone size is shown for a subset of rows, as once, few, many or a class of expanded clone.

>TRBV5-1|TRBJ1-3|NA|NA
CASSVERQGSGNTIYF
TGCGCCAGCAGCGTAGAGCGTCAGGGCTCTGGAAACACCATATATTTT
>TRBV2|TRBJ2-1|NA|NA
CASSEEDSEQFF
TGTGCCAGCAGTGAAGAGGACAGTGAGCAGTTCTTC
>TRBV7-2|TRBJ2-7|NA|TRBD2
CASSLSSGITYEQYF
TGTGCCAGCAGCTTGTCTAGCGGTATAACCTACGAGCAGTACTTC
>TRBV7-2|TRBJ2-1|NA|TRBD2
CASSTTTGTRFRGEQFF
TGTGCCAGCAGCACTACTACCGGGACTAGGTTCCGGGGTGAGCAGTTCTTC
>TRBV7-7|TRBJ2-2|few|NA
CASSLGLPNTGELFF
TGTGCCAGCAGCTTAGGCCTACCAAACACCGGGGAGCTGTTTTTT
>TRBV28|TRBJ1-1|NA|TRBD1
CASSPGQINTEAFF
TGTGCCAGCAGTCCGGGACAGATAAACACTGAAGCTTTCTTT
>TRBV27|TRBJ1-4|NA|TRBD1
CASRGTGDWEKLFF
TGTGCCAGCAGAGGGACAGGGGATTGGGAAAAACTGTTTTTT
>TRBV19|TRBJ2-7|once|TRBD2
CASSPRGLAGVAEQYF
TGTGCCAGTAGTCCACGTGGGCTAGCGGGAGTCGCCGAGCAGTACTTC
>TRBV12-3/TRBV12-4|TRBJ2-1|NA|NA
CASMRELKEKFF
TGTGCCAGCATGCGGGAATTGAAGGAGAAGTTCTTC
>TRBV6-1|TRBJ2-1|NA|NA
CASSDAAIGEQFF
TGTGCCAGCAGTGACGCAGCGATCGGGGAGCAGTTCTTC
>TRBV27|TRBJ2-2|NA|NA
CASSLRGINTGELFF
TGTGCCAGCAGTTTACGGGGGATTAACACCGGGGAGCTGTTTTTT
>TRBV21-1|TRBJ1-5|few|NA
CASSSWQGLRNQPQHF
TGTGCCAGCAGCAGTTGGCAGGGCCTTCGCAATCAGCCCCAGCATTTT
>TRBV18|TRBJ2-3|NA|NA
CASSPKRAGPTDTQYF
TGTGCCAGCTCACCGAAGAGAGCGGGTCCCACAGATACGCAGTATTTT
>TRBV30|TRBJ2-2|NA|NA
CASKRRAGELFF
TGTGCCTCAAAGAGGAGGGCCGGGGAGCTGTTTTTT
>TRBV7-3|TRBJ2-3|once|NA
CASSSYTDTQYF
TGTGCCAGCAGCTCTTACACAGATACGCAGTATTTT
>TRBV19|TRBJ1-2|NA|TRBD1
CASSISPGGHYGYTF
TGTGCCAGTAGTATTTCCCCAGGGGGCCACTATGGCTACACCTTC
>TRBV25-1|TRBJ1-2|NA|TRBD1
CASSGGQGFAYGYTF
TGTGCCAGCAGTGGAGGACAGGGGTTTGCCTATGGCTACACCTTC
>TRBV6-2/TRBV6-3|TRBJ2-3|NA|NA
CASSPLGPSTDTQYF
TGTGCCAGCAGCCCTTTGGGACCTAGCACAGATACGCAGTATTTT
>TRBV9|TRBJ1-5|NA|NA
CASSADGYSNQPQHF
TGTGCCAGCAGCGCGGACGGCTATAGCAATCAGCCCCAGCATTTT
>TRBV11-3|TRBJ1-1|NA|NA
CASSFGVGTEAFF
TGTGCCAGCAGCTTTGGGGTTGGCACTGAAGCTTTCTTT
>TRBV10-3|TRBJ2-7|NA|TRBD1
CAISPGGYEQYF
TGTGCCATCAGTCCAGGGGGCTACGAGCAGTACTTC
>TRBV12-3/TRBV12-4|TRBJ2-1|NA|NA
CASSPGHGTGQFF
TGTGCCAGCAGTCCAGGACATGGGACGGGGCAGTTCTTC
>TRBV5-4|TRBJ1-4|NA|TRBD1
CASSLGGQGAEKLFF
TGTGCCAGCAGCTTGGGGGGACAGGGGGCTGAAAAACTGTTTTTT
>TRBV7-2|TRBJ2-2|once|NA
CASSLVVGGELFF
TGTGCCAGCAGCTTAGTTGTGGGCGGGGAGCTGTTTTTT
>TRBV5-1|TRBJ2-7|NA|NA
CASSLEMRGQQYF
TGCGCCAGCAGCTTGGAAATGAGAGGTCAGCAGTACTTC
>TRBV10-2|TRBJ1-1|NA|TRBD1
CASSEAAGQVNIRTEAFF
TGCGCCAGCAGTGAGGCCGCGGGACAGGTAAACATTAGGACTGAAGCTTTCTTT
>TRBV9|TRBJ2-7|NA|TRBD2
CASSEGLAGLSSYEQYF
TGTGCCAGCAGCGAGGGACTAGCGGGCTTGAGCTCCTACGAGCAGTACTTC
>TRBV24-1|TRBJ2-3|NA|NA
CATSDPRGVGGTDTQYF
TGTGCCACCAGTGATCCCCGGGGTGTTGGAGGCACAGATACGCAGTATTTT
>TRBV27|TRBJ2-7|few|TRBD2
CASSFSGRVPYEQYF
TGTGCCAGCAGTTTTAGCGGGAGGGTTCCCTACGAGCAGTACTTC